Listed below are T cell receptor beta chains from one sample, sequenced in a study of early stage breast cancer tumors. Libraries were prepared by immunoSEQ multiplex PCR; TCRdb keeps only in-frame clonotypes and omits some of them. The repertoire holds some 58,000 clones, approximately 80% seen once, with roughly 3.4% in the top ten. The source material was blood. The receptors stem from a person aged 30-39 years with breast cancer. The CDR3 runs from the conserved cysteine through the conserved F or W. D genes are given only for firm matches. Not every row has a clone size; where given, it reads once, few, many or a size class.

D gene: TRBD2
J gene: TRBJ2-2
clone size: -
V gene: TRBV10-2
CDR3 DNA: TGCGCCAGCAAGCGGGAGGGAGCCACCGGGGAGCTGTTTTTT
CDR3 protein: CASKREGATGELFF

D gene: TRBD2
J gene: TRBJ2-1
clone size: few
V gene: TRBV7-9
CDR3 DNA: TGTGCCAGCAGCTCCACTAGCGGGAGCTACAATGAGCAGTTCTTC
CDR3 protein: CASSSTSGSYNEQFF

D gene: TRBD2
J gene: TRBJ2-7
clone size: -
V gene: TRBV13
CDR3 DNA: TGTGCCAGCAGCTTCGGGATTCCGGGACTAGGCAACGAGCAGTACTTC
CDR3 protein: CASSFGIPGLGNEQYF

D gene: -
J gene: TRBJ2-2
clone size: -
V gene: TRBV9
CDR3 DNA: TGTGCCAGCAGCGTGGCGAGGATCACCGGGGAGCTGTTTTTT
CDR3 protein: CASSVARITGELFF

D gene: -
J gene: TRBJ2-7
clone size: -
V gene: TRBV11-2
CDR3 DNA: TGTGCCAGCAGCCCCTGGGGTTCGGGCGACCACGAGCAGTACTTC
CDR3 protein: CASSPWGSGDHEQYF

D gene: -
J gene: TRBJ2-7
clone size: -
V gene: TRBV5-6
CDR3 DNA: TGTGCCAGCAGCGGACGCTCCTACGAGCAGTACTTC
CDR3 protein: CASSGRSYEQYF

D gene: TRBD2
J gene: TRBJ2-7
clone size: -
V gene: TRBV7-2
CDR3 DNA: TGTGCCAGCAGCTTCGAACTAGCGGGCTTCTACGAGCAGTACTTC
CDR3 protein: CASSFELAGFYEQYF

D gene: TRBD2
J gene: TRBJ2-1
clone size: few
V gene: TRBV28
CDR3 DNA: TGTGCCAGCAGTTTATTGTGGGCGGGAGATCAGGGTGAGCAGTTCTTC
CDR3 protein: CASSLLWAGDQGEQFF

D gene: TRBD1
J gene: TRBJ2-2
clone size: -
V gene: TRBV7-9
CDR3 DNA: TGTGCCAGCAGCTCCCGGGACAGCGCGAACACCGGGGAGCTGTTTTTT
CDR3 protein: CASSSRDSANTGELFF

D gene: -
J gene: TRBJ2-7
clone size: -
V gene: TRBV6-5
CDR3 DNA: TGTGCCAGCAGTTCCCAAGCTAGATTCCCCTCCTACGAGCAGTACTTC
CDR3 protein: CASSSQARFPSYEQYF

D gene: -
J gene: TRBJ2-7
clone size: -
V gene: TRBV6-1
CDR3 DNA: TGTGCCAGCAGTGTACAGGAGAGCTCCTACGAGCAGTACTTC
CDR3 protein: CASSVQESSYEQYF

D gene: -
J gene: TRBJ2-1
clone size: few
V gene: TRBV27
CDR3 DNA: TGTGCCAGCTCTCTCTCGCAGGGGCTCGGTGAGCAGTTCTTC
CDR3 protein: CASSLSQGLGEQFF

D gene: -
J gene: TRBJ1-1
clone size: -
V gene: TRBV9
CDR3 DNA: TGTGCCAGCAGCGTACGTGGGAGCAATGAAGCTTTCTTT
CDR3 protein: CASSVRGSNEAFF

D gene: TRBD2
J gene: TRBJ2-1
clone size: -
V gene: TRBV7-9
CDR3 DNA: TGTGCCAGCAGCAATTTAATAGGGACTAGCGGGAGGAATGAGCAGTTCTTC
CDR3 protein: CASSNLIGTSGRNEQFF

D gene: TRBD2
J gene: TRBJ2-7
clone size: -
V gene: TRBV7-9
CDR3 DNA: TGTGCCAGCACCCCCGATCTAGCGGGGGCCTCCTACGAGCAGTACTTC
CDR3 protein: CASTPDLAGASYEQYF

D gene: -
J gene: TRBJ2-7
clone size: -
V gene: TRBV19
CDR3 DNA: TGTGCCAGTAGTGTTACAGTTCTTACCTACGAGCAGTACTTC
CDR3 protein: CASSVTVLTYEQYF

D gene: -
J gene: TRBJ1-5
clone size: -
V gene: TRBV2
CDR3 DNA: TGTGCCAGCAGCGGGTACATAGATCAGCCCCAGCATTTT
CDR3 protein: CASSGYIDQPQHF

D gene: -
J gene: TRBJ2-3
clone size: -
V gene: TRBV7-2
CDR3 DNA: TGTGCCAGCAGGACTGGGCTAGGAAACACAGATACGCAGTATTTT
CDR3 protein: CASRTGLGNTDTQYF

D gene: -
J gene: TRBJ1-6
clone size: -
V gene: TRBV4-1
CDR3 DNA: TGCGCCAGCAGCCAAGAGTCGGGGGCCACTAGGTCACCCCTCCACTTT
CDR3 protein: CASSQESGATRSPLHF

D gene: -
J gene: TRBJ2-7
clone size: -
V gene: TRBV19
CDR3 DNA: TGTGCCAGTAGTAGCTGGGTGAGCTCCTACGAGCAGTACTTC
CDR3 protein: CASSSWVSSYEQYF

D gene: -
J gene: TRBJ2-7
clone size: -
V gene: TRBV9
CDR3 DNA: TGTGCCAGCAGCGTAGGTCACAACCCGTCCCCCTCCTACGAGCAGTACTTC
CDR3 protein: CASSVGHNPSPSYEQYF

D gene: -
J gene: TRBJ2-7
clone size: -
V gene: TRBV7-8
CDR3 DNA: TGTGCCAGCAGCAGGGGGGTGTACGAGCAGTACTTC
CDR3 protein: CASSRGVYEQYF

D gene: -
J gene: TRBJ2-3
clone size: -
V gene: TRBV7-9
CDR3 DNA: TGTGCCAGCAGCCCACGAGGTCCAGATACGCAGTATTTT
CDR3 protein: CASSPRGPDTQYF

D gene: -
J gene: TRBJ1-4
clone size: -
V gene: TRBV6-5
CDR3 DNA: TGTGCCAGTCGGGGGGACGAGGAAAAACTGTTTTTT
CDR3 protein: CASRGDEEKLFF

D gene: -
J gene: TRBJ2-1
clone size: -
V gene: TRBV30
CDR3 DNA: TGTGCCTGGAGTGTACGGGGGACAGTATACAATGAGCAGTTCTTC
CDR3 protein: CAWSVRGTVYNEQFF

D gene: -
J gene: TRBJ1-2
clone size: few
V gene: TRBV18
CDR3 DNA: TGTGCCAGTAGACCACAGGGATCGGGCGGCTACACCTTC
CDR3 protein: CASRPQGSGGYTF

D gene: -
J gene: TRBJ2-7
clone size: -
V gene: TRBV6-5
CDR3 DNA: TGTGCCAGCAGTGGACCTCATTGGGCCCCCGAGCAGTACTTC
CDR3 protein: CASSGPHWAPEQYF

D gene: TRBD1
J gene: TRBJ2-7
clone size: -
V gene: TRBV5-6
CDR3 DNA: TGTGCCAGCGCTACCGGGACAGGTATTACCTACGAGCAGTACTTC
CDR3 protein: CASATGTGITYEQYF

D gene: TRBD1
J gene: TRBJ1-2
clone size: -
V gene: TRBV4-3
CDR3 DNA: TGCGCCAGCAGCCTTGGACAGGGAAGAGACCTAGCCTATGGCTACACCTTC
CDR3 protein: CASSLGQGRDLAYGYTF

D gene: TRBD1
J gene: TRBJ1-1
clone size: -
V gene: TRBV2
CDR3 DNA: TGTGCCAGCAGTGGGGACAGGGTGGAAGAGAACACTGAAGCTTTCTTT
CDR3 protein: CASSGDRVEENTEAFF

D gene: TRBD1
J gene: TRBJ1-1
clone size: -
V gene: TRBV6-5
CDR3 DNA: TGTGCCAGCAGCCGAATCTGGGACAGGGCGAGGGGAGCTTTCTTT
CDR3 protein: CASSRIWDRARGAFF

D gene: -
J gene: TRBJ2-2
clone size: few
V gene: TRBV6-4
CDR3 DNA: TGTGCCAGCTCTTCCCAACCTTTCCCGAACACCGGGGAGCTGTTTTTT
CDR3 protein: CASSSQPFPNTGELFF

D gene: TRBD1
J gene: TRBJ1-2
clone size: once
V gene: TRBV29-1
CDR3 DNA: TGCGGGGGACGTGGACAGGGACACTATGGCTACACCTTC
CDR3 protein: CGGRGQGHYGYTF

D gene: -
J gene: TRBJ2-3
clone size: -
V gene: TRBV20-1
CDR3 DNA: TGCAGTGCTAGTAATGGTGATACGCAGTATTTT
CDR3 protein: CSASNGDTQYF

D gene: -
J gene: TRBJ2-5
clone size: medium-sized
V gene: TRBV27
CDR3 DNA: TGTGCCAGCAGTTGGACGGATCCTAACCACCTCCAAGAGACCCAGTACTTC
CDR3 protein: CASSWTDPNHLQETQYF